This TCR beta chain stems from a study of shared clonotypes between healthy human individuals. Data came from immunoSEQ multiplex PCR; TCRdb stores just in-frame clones and leaves some out. The data contain around 1.5 million clones, 98% of them singletons. CD4+ cells yielded CD45RA+ naive and CD45RA-negative memory subsets. Trimming removed 6 bases from V and 8 bases from J, with 23 bases in between. From germline, CDR1 is MDHEN and CDR2 SYDVKM. This CDR3 is 16 amino acids long. Study-wide results and limits: Clonotype sharing across donors was expected to vary with sequencing depth. Estimated richness values were generally larger in naive subsets than in memory subsets.

In the case of this clone: Its cognate antigen is unknown.

The sample consisted of naive CD4+ T cells sorted from blood. Described subset: CD45RA+ positively selected. The chain employs TRBV28 and TRBJ2-1; TRBD1 or TRBD2 may be the D gene (5 bases each). This TCR derives from a man aged 25 to 40 in good health. CDR3 in DNA: TGTGCCAGCAGCCGGAAACAGTTTTGGGGGTTCGATGAGCAGTTCTTC. Residues: CASSRKQFWGFDEQFF.